This T cell receptor beta chain was identified in a study of cytomegalovirus exposure and HLA in healthy donors. With 0 bases clipped from V and 5 bases from J, the junction kept 9 bases outside the gene matches. From germline, CDR1 is SQVTM and CDR2 ANQGSEA. The CDR3 length is 16 residues. The PCR ran on 60 Vbeta and 13 Jbeta primers. Data came from immunoSEQ multiplex PCR; TCRdb stores just in-frame clones and leaves some out. The sample yields 110,000 or so clones, approximately 76% seen once. This sequence joins TRBV29-1 and TRBJ2-1, with 8 nucleotides matching TRBD1. The source material was PBMCs. The clonotype comes from a man aged 45-60 years in good health and CMV-seropositive. CDR3 in DNA: TGCAGCGTTGAAGATGGACAGGGTGTCCCTAACAATGAGCAGTTCTTC. Protein: CSVEDGQGVPNNEQFF.